This TCR beta chain was documented in a study of regulatory T cells in long-lasting Graves disease. Time point specified: newly diagnosed GD, antithyroid drugs for less than 3 months. PBMC RNA served as the TCR library source. Study conclusions and caveats: Compared with new cases, persistent Graves' patients showed reduced TCR diversity. Among the persistent patients, about 3,000 public clonotypes were shared, more than the 750 to 1,000 shared among new patients.

In its sample, this clonotype was seen many times. Its antigen is as yet unknown. To make TCR beta libraries, researchers used iRepertoire HTBI primers and Arm-PCR of CDR3 regions. MiXCR, run by TCRdb on the multiplex PCR reads, gives a single entry per CDR3 protein. The sample yields roughly 360,000 distinct CDR3 sequences, approximately 12% seen once. These data also featured in a second study, about T cells in Graves' hyperthyroidism and ophthalmopathy. From that study: The patients, who ranged from 18 to 65 in age, presented with newly diagnosed hyperthyroidism lasting under 2 months. The study used the HTBI primer set for a first-round RT-PCR of the TCR CDR3.

The source was peripheral blood mononuclear cells (PBMCs), collected at new diagnosis, from a patient treated with antithyroid drugs. This receptor was taken from a woman aged 18-35 years with Graves disease.

CDR3 coding DNA: TGTGCCAGCAGCCCTACGAGGGGCGGTAATAGTGCTACCCTGTACGAGCAGTACTTC. Translation gives CASSPTRGGNSATLYEQYF. The chain joins TRBV7-2 to TRBJ2-7; either TRBD1 or TRBD2 may supply D (5 bases each). This CDR3 comprises 19 residues. Germline CDR1 reads SGHTA; CDR2 reads FQGNSA. The V end lost 5 bases, the J end lost 4 bases, and 30 bases lay between the germline ends.